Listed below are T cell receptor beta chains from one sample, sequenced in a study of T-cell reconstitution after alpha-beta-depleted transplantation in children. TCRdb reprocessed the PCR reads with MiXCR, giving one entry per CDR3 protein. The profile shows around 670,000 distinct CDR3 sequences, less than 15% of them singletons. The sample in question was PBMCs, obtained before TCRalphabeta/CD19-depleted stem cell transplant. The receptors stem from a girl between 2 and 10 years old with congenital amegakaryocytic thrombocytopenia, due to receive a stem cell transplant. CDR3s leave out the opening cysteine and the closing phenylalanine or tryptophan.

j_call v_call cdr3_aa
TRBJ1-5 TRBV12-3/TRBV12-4 ASSRDPEFHQPQH
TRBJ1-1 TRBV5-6 ASSPPDSLPTEAF
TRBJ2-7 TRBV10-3 AISGSGGEQY
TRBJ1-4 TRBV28 ASSLRGDGEKLF
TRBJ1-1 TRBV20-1 SARRGQMNTEAF
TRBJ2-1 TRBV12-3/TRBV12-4 ASSQSLGAAYNEQF
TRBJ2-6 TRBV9 ASSEREPRGSGANVLT
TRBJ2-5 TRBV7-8 ASSSMGVVETQY
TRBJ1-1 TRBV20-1 SAEVWSDTEAF
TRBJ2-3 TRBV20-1 SARHATSGVVADTQY
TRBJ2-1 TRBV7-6 ASSFFLSGRANEQF
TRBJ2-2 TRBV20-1 SARTLLTGELF
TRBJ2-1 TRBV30 ACASSGMRNEQF
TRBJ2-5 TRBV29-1 SVGRRLAGSETQY
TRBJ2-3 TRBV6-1 ASRGDGTDTQY
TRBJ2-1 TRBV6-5 ASSYFQYNEQF
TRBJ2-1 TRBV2 ASWVGSGGSNEQF
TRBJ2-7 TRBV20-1 SARDPGQGYEQY
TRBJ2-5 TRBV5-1 ASSLGRGYQETQY
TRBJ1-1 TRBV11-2 ASSPDRGTEAF
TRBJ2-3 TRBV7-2 ASSLELASTDTQY
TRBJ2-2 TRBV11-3 ASSLDGVADTGELF
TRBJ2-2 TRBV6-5 ASSYQPPTQGPGELF
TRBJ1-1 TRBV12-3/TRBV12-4 ATDVGGGTEAF
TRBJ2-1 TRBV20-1 SARDVGGPYNEQF
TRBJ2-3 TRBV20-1 SPGGLAGGSDTQY
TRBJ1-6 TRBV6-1 ASSPGQESSYNSPLH
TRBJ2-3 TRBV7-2 ASSLDDGVYTDTQY
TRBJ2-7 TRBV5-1 ASSSPGQGNEQY
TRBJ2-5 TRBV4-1 ASSQDLTGTSGSRKETQY
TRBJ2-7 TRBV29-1 SVGGKRLKPPYEQY
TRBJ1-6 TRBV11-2 ASSLIVRSPLH
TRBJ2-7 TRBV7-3 ATSLNPSNSEQY
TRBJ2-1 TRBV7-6 ASRPGLGSNEQF
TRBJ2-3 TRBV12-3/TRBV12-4 ASSRGLAASDTQY
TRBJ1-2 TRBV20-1 SARDQGDYGYT
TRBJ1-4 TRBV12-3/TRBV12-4 ASRGDSLNEKLF
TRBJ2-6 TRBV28 ASGRWKEGNVLT
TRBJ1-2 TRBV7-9 ASSSAGQGLGYGYT
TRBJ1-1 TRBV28 ASRAGGKSTEAF
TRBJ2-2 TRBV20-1 GTRGNTGELF
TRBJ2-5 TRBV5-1 ASTVAGGGQETQY
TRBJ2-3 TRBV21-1 ASVIPPTSGKDTQY
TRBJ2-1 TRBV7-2 ASSLGSWGNEQF
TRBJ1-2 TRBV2 ASEPGQGNYGYT
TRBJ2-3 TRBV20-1 SADRGLAVADTQY
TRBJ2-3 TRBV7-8 ASTESPRLDTQY
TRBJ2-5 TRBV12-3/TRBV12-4 ASRNRGLFQETQY
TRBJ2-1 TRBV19 ASSVGIYNEQF
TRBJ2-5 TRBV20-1 SARLGTRSETQY
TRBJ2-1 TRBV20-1 SALPQGNEQF